This passage covers 32 T cell receptor beta chains from one sample sequenced in a study of CD8 T cells in Susac syndrome. It was with random hexamers that roughly 0.5 to 1 ug RNA was reverse transcribed. A single record per CDR3 protein comes from TCRdb applying MiXCR to the immunoSEQ multiplex PCR reads. The table has roughly 150,000 distinct CDR3 sequences, roughly 95% seen once; the top ten hold about 0.15%. Sequencing was carried out using CD8+ T cells from PBMCs. Every receptor here comes from a human donor with multiple sclerosis.

This chain uses TRBV20-1 with TRBJ1-4, with D unclear. Trimming cost V 3 bases and J 1 base, with 18 bases left between them. The CDR3 extends over 17 amino acids. Germline CDR1 DFQATT, CDR2 SNEGSKA (reference sequence). CDR3 in amino acids: CSASAGPPDQTNEKLFF. The CDR3 DNA follows: TGCAGTGCTAGTGCGGGCCCTCCAGACCAAACTAATGAAAAACTGTTTTTT.

The V gene is TRBV4-2, the J gene TRBJ2-1; 10 nucleotides match TRBD2. The CDR3 is made up of 15 amino acids. J lost 5 bases, V lost 5 bases, and 6 bases had no gene match. CDR1 is LGHNA, CDR2 YNFKEQ, per germline. CDR3 DNA: TGTGCCAGCAGCACCGGGACTAGCGTAAACAATGAGCAGTTCTTC. Translation: CASSTGTSVNNEQFF.

The V gene is TRBV29-1, the J gene TRBJ1-1; weak D call: TRBD1 (6 bases). Germline V gene lookup returns CDR1 SQVTM and CDR2 ANQGSEA. V shed 6 bases and J shed 0 bases, with 14 bases lying between them. This CDR3 is 14 amino acids long. The CDR3 protein is CSVAFGGMNTEAFF. In DNA form, the CDR3 reads TGCAGCGTCGCGTTCGGGGGCATGAACACTGAAGCTTTCTTT.

This chain joins TRBV27 and TRBJ2-7; no reliable D call. V dropped 6 bases and J dropped 5 bases, with 11 bases sitting between them. This CDR3 spans 12 amino acids. The germline V gene encodes CDR1 MNHEY and CDR2 SMNVEV (reference sequence). Here the CDR3 DNA reads TGTGCCAGCAGCAACCATGGCAACGAGCAGTACGTC. Protein product: CASSNHGNEQYV.

This sequence joins TRBV7-8 and TRBJ1-1, with a possible D match to TRBD1 (6 bases). This CDR3 is 14 amino acids long. V lost 5 bases, J lost 4 bases, and 14 bases lay in between. Germline lookup yields CDR1 SGHVS and CDR2 FQNEAQ. As DNA, the CDR3 is TGTGCCAGCAGCGCGGACAGAAGGGGCACTGAAGCTTTCTTT. It encodes CASSADRRGTEAFF. The variable domain in full, completed from reference TRBV7-8 and TRBJ1-1, reads GAGVSQSPRYKVAKRGQDVALRCDPISGHVSLFWYQQALGQGPEFLTYFQNEAQLDKSGLPSDRFFAERPEGSVSTLKIQRTQQEDSAVYLCASSADRRGTEAFFGQGTRLTVV.

This chain joins TRBV30 and TRBJ1-5; D is unclear. V lost 1 base, J lost 0 bases, and 10 bases lay in between. Germline V gene data show CDR1 as GTSNPN and CDR2 as SVGIG (reference sequence). This CDR3 spans 15 amino acids. CDR3 sequence: CAWSEMGYSNQPQHF. CDR3 nucleotide sequence: TGTGCCTGGAGTGAAATGGGTTATAGCAATCAGCCCCAGCATTTT.

V is TRBV13 and J is TRBJ1-5; no reliable D call. The CDR3 has 14 amino acids. Trimming removed 0 bases from V and 8 bases from J, with 11 bases in between. Germline CDR1 PRHDT, CDR2 FYEKMQ (reference sequence). The CDR3 DNA reads as TGTGCCAGCAGCTTAGGCCCAGATTCGGAGCCCCAGCATTTT. Its translation: CASSLGPDSEPQHF.

The V call is TRBV4-1, the J call TRBJ1-6; no clear D gene. There are 17 residues in the CDR3. Germline V gives CDR1 MGHRA, CDR2 YSYEKL. V was clipped by 0 bases and J by 7 bases, with 16 bases between them. Here the CDR3 DNA reads TGCGCCAGCAGCCAAGATCTAGGCCGCAATAGGAATTCACCCCTCCACTTT. It yields the protein CASSQDLGRNRNSPLHF.

J is TRBJ1-2 and V is TRBV15; tentatively, D is TRBD1 (6 bases). Germline loops: CDR1 LNHNV, CDR2 YYDKDF (reference sequence). The CDR3 has 15 amino acids. The germline V and J ends were trimmed by 0 bases and 4 bases, with 12 bases remaining between them. In DNA form, the CDR3 reads TGTGCCACCAGCAGAGAGGAGACAGGTCGCTATGGCTACACCTTC. Translating gives CATSREETGRYGYTF.

As regards this clonotype: An end of the junction does not agree with germline; a read error may underlie this. The chain has TRBV7-7 and TRBJ2-7, with TRBD1 matching 7 bases. The CDR3 runs to 15 residues. CDR1 and CDR2 from the germline V gene are SSHAT and FNYEAQ (reference sequence). In DNA form, the CDR3 reads TGTGCTAGCAGCCCCGAGACAGGGAGACTCCACGAGCAGTACTTC. Translation gives CASSPETGRLHEQYF. Together with reference TRBV7-7 and TRBJ2-7, the CDR3 gives the full variable domain: GAGVSQSPRYKVTKRGQDVTLRCDPISSHATLYWYQQALGQGPEFLTYFNYEAQPDKSGLPSDRFSAERPEGSISTLTIQRTEQRDSAMYRCASSPETGRLHEQYFGPGTRLTVT.

V usage is TRBV9 and J usage is TRBJ2-1; a weak D match, TRBD1 (6 bases). The CDR3 runs 16 residues. Germline lookup yields CDR1 SGDLS and CDR2 YYNGEE. The V and J ends lost 1 base and 0 bases respectively, with 11 bases between them. The CDR3: CASSVIGQSSYNEQFF. For the CDR3, the DNA is TGTGCCAGCAGCGTAATCGGACAGTCCTCCTACAATGAGCAGTTCTTC.

J is TRBJ2-1 and V is TRBV20-1; possible D gene TRBD2, 5 bases. This CDR3 has 14 residues. The germline gives CDR1 DFQATT, CDR2 SNEGSKA (reference sequence). V was pared by 3 bases and J by 3 bases, with 12 bases between. The chain's CDR3 is CSARAAANYNEQFF. The CDR3 bases are TGCAGTGCTAGGGCAGCGGCCAACTACAATGAGCAGTTCTTC.

In its sample, this clonotype was seen once. This chain connects TRBV30 to TRBJ1-6, with D maybe TRBD1 (5 bases). The CDR3 runs 15 residues. Germline V gene data show CDR1 as GTSNPN and CDR2 as SVGIG (reference sequence). V lost 0 bases and J lost 9, with 15 bases in between. The CDR3 bases are TGTGCCTGGAGTGTAGGTCAGGGAAATAGTTCACCCCTCCACTTT. This translates into CAWSVGQGNSSPLHF. The entire variable domain, with the rest obtained from reference TRBV30 and TRBJ1-6, is as follows: SQTIHQWPATLVQPVGSPLSLECTVEGTSNPNLYWYRQAAGRGLQLLFYSVGIGQISSEVPQNLSASRPQDRQFILSSKKLLLSDSGFYLCAWSVGQGNSSPLHFGNGTRLTVT.

In DNA form, the CDR3 reads TGTGCCAGCAGCCCCGTAGAGACAGGAAGCACAGATACGCAGTATTTT. As protein: CASSPVETGSTDTQYF. This sequence joins TRBV3-1 and TRBJ2-3; TRBD1 is a possible D gene (6 bases). With 4 bases removed from V and 0 bases from J, the gap between germline ends came to 14 bases. Looked up from germline, CDR1 is LGHDT and CDR2 is YNNKEL (reference sequence). This CDR3 comprises 16 residues.

The chain couples TRBV12-3 or TRBV12-4 to TRBJ1-1; D uncertain. Trimming cost V 5 bases and J 1 base, with 8 bases left between them. The CDR3 runs 13 residues. CDR3 residues: CASSGRWNTEAFF. CDR3 in DNA: TGTGCCAGCAGTGGCCGGTGGAACACTGAAGCTTTCTTT.

The CDR3: CSASTGSDHNEQFF. The CDR3, as DNA: TGCAGTGCTTCGACAGGGTCAGACCACAATGAGCAGTTCTTC. The V gene is TRBV20-1, the J gene TRBJ2-1, with 7 nucleotides matching TRBD1. V shed 5 bases and J 5 bases; nucleotides not matched to a gene: 9. CDR3 size: 14 residues. CDR1 is DFQATT, CDR2 SNEGSKA, per germline (reference sequence).

J is TRBJ2-1 and V is TRBV29-1, with D perhaps being TRBD1 or TRBD2 (6 bases each). CDR3 length: 15 amino acids. V was pared by 3 bases and J by 4 bases, with 16 bases between. Germline assignment: CDR1 SQVTM and CDR2 ANQGSEA. In nucleotides, the CDR3 is TGCAGCGTTGAGCCGACGGGGGCCGATTACAATGAGCAGTTCTTC. It yields the protein CSVEPTGADYNEQFF.

This chain uses TRBV27 with TRBJ1-6; D gene unclear. The CDR3 has 12 residues. Trimming stripped 4 bases from V and 7 bases from J, with 5 bases between. Germline lookup yields CDR1 MNHEY and CDR2 SMNVEV (reference sequence). CDR3 loop: CASSWVNSPLHF. DNA of the CDR3: TGTGCCAGCAGTTGGGTCAATTCACCCCTCCACTTT.

The rearrangement uses TRBV11-2 and TRBJ2-3; D call uncertain. Per germline, CDR1 SGHAT and CDR2 FQNNGV. Between the trimmed V and J ends, which lost 6 bases and 7 bases, there was a span of 11 bases. The CDR3 sequence is 12 residues long. CDR3 sequence (DNA): TGTGCCAGCAGTGATGCTGGACATACGCAGTATTTT. Encoded protein: CASSDAGHTQYF.

The rearrangement links TRBV29-1 to TRBJ2-5; 11 nucleotides align to TRBD2. V lost 6 bases, J lost 6 bases, and 15 bases stayed unmatched. This CDR3 is built from 16 residues. From germline, CDR1 is SQVTM and CDR2 ANQGSEA. DNA for the CDR3: TGCAGCGTCCTGAAGGAGCCTAGCGGGGGGTGGAAGACCCAGTACTTC. This encodes CSVLKEPSGGWKTQYF.

The chain joins TRBV12-3 or TRBV12-4 to TRBJ2-1; D tentatively reads TRBD1 or TRBD2 (6 bases each). Deletions cut 5 bases from V and 0 bases from J, with 14 bases between. The CDR3 extends over 16 amino acids. The CDR3 nucleotides read TGTGCCAGCAGTCCTTCGACGGGGGCCTCCTACAATGAGCAGTTCTTC. Its protein product is CASSPSTGASYNEQFF.

The J gene is TRBJ1-2, the V gene TRBV29-1; 11 bases are a match to TRBD1. V dropped 8 bases and J dropped 8; count of bases not matched to a gene: 16. Germline V lookup: CDR1 SQVTM, CDR2 ANQGSEA. The CDR3 has 15 residues. DNA of the CDR3: TGCAGCCTTATCCCCCAAGGACAGGGGGCGAGAGGCTACACCTTC. The encoded protein is CSLIPQGQGARGYTF.

V and J are TRBV28 and TRBJ2-1; 8 positions agree with TRBD2. CDR1 and CDR2 (germline): MDHEN, SYDVKM. CDR3 length: 14 residues. V gave up 8 bases and J gave up 8 bases; unmatched junction bases: 11. CDR3 sequence: CASGLERGRDEQFF. The CDR3 DNA sequence: TGTGCCAGCGGACTAGAGCGGGGGAGGGATGAGCAGTTCTTC.

The chain recombines TRBV27 with TRBJ1-5; no clear D. Per germline, CDR1 MNHEY and CDR2 SMNVEV (reference sequence). This CDR3 has 17 amino acids. Trimming shortened V by 5 bases and J by 0 bases, and 17 bases separated the two germline ends. CDR3 nucleotides: TGTGCCAGCAGTCCGATGGGCGGACCCTATAGCAATCAGCCCCAGCATTTT. Its protein product is CASSPMGGPYSNQPQHF.

In its sample, this clonotype was seen a few times. The chain employs TRBV6-1 and TRBJ2-7; a weak D match, TRBD1 (5 bases). The CDR3 totals 12 residues. The V gene lost 6 bases and the J gene lost 6 bases, with 12 bases spanning the gap. CDR1 and CDR2 (germline): MNHNS, SASEGT. CDR3 DNA sequence: TGTGCCAGCAGACTAAACAGGAGCGAGCAGTACGTC. Protein: CASRLNRSEQYV.

The chain employs TRBV6-2 or TRBV6-3 and TRBJ2-7; TRBD1 agrees at 10 bases. The trim removed 2 bases at V and 3 bases at J, leaving 7 bases unmatched. This CDR3 is 16 amino acids long. CDR1 and CDR2 (germline): MNHEY, SVGEGT. CDR3 amino acids: CASSYRDRGSSYEQYV. CDR3 bases: TGTGCCAGCAGTTACCGGGACAGGGGCTCGAGCTACGAGCAGTACGTC.

V usage is TRBV19 and J usage is TRBJ2-7; perhaps TRBD1 as D (6 bases). The CDR3 spans 13 residues. Trimming took 7 bases from V and 3 from J, leaving 13 bases between them. CDR1 and CDR2 (germline): LNHDA, SQIVND (reference sequence). CDR3 DNA: TGTGCCAGTACCCGGACAGAGATCTACGAGCAGTACTTC. Protein product: CASTRTEIYEQYF.

The J gene is TRBJ2-7, the V gene TRBV4-1; D is possibly TRBD2 (6 bases). CDR1 is MGHRA and CDR2 is YSYEKL in the germline V gene. Trimming took off 1 base at V and 5 bases at J, with 9 bases between the two ends. The CDR3 extends over 13 amino acids. CDR3 amino acids: CASSQVTGDEQYF. The CDR3 nucleotides are TGCGCCAGCAGCCAAGTGACGGGGGACGAGCAGTACTTC.

The chain links TRBV27 to TRBJ2-1; D may be TRBD1 or TRBD2 (5 bases each). Deletions cut 2 bases from V and 4 bases from J, with 9 bases between. The CDR3 is 14 amino acids. Germline lookup yields CDR1 MNHEY and CDR2 SMNVEV (reference sequence). The CDR3 loop reads CASSLGTLYNEQFF. CDR3 DNA sequence: TGTGCCAGCAGTTTAGGGACCTTGTACAATGAGCAGTTCTTC.

This chain uses TRBV3-1 with TRBJ1-5, with a weak D call TRBD1 (6 bases). This CDR3 contains 15 residues. Trimming stripped 4 bases from V and 0 bases from J, with 10 bases between. Germline V gene data show CDR1 as LGHDT and CDR2 as YNNKEL (reference sequence). The CDR3 reads CASSRGRYSNQPQHF. The CDR3 DNA sequence: TGTGCCAGCAGCCGGGGGCGGTATAGCAATCAGCCCCAGCATTTT.

The gene calls are TRBV3-1 and TRBJ2-5, with 9 positions matching TRBD1. This CDR3 has 15 amino acids. The junction had 8 bases not matched to a gene; V was cut back by 4 bases and J by 5 bases. In germline, CDR1 is LGHDT, CDR2 YNNKEL (reference sequence). CDR3 residues: CASSRPGTGMETQYF. Here the CDR3 DNA reads TGTGCCAGCAGCCGACCCGGGACAGGGATGGAGACCCAGTACTTC.

The chain couples TRBV27 to TRBJ2-1; 9 nucleotides align to TRBD2. The CDR3 runs to 15 residues. Germline V CDR1 and CDR2: MNHEY, SMNVEV (reference sequence). The J segment lost 4 bases and the V segment lost 6 bases, leaving 7 bases of the junction unmatched. CDR3 region: CASRRGGAGYNEQFF. In DNA form, the CDR3 reads TGTGCCAGCAGGCGCGGGGGGGCCGGGTACAATGAGCAGTTCTTC.